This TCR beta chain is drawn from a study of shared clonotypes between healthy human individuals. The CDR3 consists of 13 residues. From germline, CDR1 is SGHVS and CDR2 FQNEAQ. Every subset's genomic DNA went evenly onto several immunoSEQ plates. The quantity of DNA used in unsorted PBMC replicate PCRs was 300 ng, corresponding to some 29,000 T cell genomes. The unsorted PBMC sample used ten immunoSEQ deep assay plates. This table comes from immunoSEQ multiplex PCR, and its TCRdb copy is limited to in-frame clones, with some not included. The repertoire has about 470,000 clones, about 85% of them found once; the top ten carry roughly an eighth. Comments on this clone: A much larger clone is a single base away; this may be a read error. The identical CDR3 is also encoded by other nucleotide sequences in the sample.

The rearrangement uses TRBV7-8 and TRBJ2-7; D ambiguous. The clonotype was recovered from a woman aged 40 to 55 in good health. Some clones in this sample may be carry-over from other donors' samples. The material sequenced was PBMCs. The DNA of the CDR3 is TGTGCTAGCAGCTTAGGACCGGTCGGGGAGCAGTACTTC. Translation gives CASSLGPVGEQYF.